Listed here is a single TCR beta chain. Method: immunoSEQ multiplex PCR; TCRdb's copy keeps in-frame clones and lacks some. The sample yields 93,000 or so clones, roughly four fifths seen once. The data stem from a study of T cell clones after liver transplantation. Study overall: Immunosuppression withdrawal was tried within 2 years after liver transplantation in this trial. Post-transplant blood was tracked for graft-donor-reactive T cell clones identified in a pre-transplant mixed lymphocyte reaction. Until 12-24 months post-transplant, subjects got standard immunosuppression and no induction.

V was pared by 3 bases and J by 4 bases, with 25 bases between. From germline, CDR1 is MNHEY and CDR2 SMNVEV (reference sequence). The CDR3 totals 19 residues. The rearrangement links TRBV27 to TRBJ2-1; no definite D call. Here the sequenced sample was CD4+ T cells from blood, taken approximately 43 months after liver transplant. The TCR was taken from a human patient who received a liver transplant. A share of the T cells may be of graft donor origin. The CDR3 region has the DNA TGTGCCAGCAGTTTGCATCCCCCCCCTCGGGCCTCCCTATACAATGAGCAGTTCTTC. The encoded protein is CASSLHPPPRASLYNEQFF.